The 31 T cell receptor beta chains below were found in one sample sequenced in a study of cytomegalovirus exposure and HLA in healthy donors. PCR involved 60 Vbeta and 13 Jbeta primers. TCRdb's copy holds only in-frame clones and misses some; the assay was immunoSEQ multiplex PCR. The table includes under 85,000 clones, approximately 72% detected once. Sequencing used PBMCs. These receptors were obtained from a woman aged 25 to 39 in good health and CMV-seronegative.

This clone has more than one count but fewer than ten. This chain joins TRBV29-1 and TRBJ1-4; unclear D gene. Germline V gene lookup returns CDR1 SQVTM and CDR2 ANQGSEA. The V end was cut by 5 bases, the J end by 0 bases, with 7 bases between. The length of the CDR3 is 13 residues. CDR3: CSVYRATNEKLFF. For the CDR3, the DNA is TGCAGCGTTTACCGGGCAACTAATGAAAAACTGTTTTTT. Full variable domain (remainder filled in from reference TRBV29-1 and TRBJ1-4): SAVISQKPSRDICQRGTSLTIQCQVDSQVTMMFWYRQQPGQSLTLIATANQGSEATYESGFVIDKFPISRPNLTFSTLTVSNMSPEDSSIYLCSVYRATNEKLFFGSGTQLSVL.

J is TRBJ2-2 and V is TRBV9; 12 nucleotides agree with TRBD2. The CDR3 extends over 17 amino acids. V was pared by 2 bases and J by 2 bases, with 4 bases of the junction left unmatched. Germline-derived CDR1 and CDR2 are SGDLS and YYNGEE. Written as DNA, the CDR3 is TGTGCCAGCAGCGTGGGACTAGCGGGTCATAACACCGGGGAGCTGTTTTTT. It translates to CASSVGLAGHNTGELFF.

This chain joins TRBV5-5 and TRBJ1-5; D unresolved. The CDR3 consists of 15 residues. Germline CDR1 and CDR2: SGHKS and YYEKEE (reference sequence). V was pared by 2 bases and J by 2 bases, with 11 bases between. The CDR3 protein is CASSLRGGRNQPQHF. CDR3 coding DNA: TGTGCCAGCAGCTTACGGGGAGGACGCAATCAGCCCCAGCATTTT.

The CDR3 sequence: CASSEGQGAAYGYTF. CDR3 sequence (DNA): TGCGCCAGCAGCGAAGGACAGGGTGCCGCCTATGGCTACACCTTC. The chain joins TRBV5-1 to TRBJ1-2; 8 bases map to TRBD1. The CDR3 runs 15 residues. Germline V gene sequence: CDR1 SGHRS, CDR2 YFSETQ. V gave up 4 bases and J gave up 4 bases; unmatched junction bases: 9.

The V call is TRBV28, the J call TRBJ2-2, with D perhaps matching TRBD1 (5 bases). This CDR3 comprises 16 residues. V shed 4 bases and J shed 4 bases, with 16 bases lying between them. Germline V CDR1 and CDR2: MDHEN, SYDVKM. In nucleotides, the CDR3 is TGTGCCAGCAGTTCACCTGAAGGGGCGACCACCGGGGAGCTGTTTTTT. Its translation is CASSSPEGATTGELFF. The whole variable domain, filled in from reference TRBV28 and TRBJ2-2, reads DVKVTQSSRYLVKRTGEKVFLECVQDMDHENMFWYRQDPGLGLRLIYFSYDVKMKEKGDIPEGYSVSREKKERFSLILESASTNQTSMYLCASSSPEGATTGELFFGEGSRLTVL.

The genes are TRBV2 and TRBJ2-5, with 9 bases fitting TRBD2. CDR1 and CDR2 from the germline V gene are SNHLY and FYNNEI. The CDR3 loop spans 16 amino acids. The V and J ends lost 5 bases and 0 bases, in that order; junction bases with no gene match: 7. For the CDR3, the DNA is TGTGCCAGCAGTCGGGGTAGCGGGGGATACCAAGAGACCCAGTACTTC. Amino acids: CASSRGSGGYQETQYF. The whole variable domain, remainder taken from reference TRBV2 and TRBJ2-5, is EPEVTQTPSHQVTQMGQEVILRCVPISNHLYFYWYRQILGQKVEFLVSFYNNEISEKSEIFDDQFSVERPDGSNFTLKIRSTKLEDSAMYFCASSRGSGGYQETQYFGPGTRLLVL.

CDR3 DNA: TGTGCCACCAGCAGAGGCGGGGCGGGGGGTCCAGATACGCAGTATTTT. It yields the protein CATSRGGAGGPDTQYF. V and J are TRBV15 and TRBJ2-3, with 8 bases fitting TRBD2. Per the germline V gene, CDR1 is LNHNV and CDR2 is YYDKDF (reference sequence). This CDR3 region has 16 residues. The V and J ends lost 1 base and 4 bases, in that order; junction bases with no gene match: 7.

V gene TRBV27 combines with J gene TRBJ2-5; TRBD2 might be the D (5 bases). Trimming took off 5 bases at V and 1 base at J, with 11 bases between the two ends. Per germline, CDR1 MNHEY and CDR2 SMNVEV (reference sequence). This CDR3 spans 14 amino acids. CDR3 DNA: TGTGCCAGCAGTCCAACGGAGGTCCAAGAGACCCAGTACTTC. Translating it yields CASSPTEVQETQYF.

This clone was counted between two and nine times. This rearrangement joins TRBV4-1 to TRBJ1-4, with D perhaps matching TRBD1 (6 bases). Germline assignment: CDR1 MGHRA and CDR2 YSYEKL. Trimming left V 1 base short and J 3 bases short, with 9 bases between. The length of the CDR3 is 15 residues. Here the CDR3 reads CASSQVAGANEKLFF. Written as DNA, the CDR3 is TGCGCCAGCAGCCAAGTCGCAGGGGCTAATGAAAAACTGTTTTTT.

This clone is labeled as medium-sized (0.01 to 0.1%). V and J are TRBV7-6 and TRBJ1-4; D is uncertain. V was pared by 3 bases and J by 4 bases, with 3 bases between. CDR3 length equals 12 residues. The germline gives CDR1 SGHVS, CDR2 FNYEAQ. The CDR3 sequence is CASSFINEKLFF. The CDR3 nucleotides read TGTGCCAGCAGCTTCATTAATGAAAAACTGTTTTTT.

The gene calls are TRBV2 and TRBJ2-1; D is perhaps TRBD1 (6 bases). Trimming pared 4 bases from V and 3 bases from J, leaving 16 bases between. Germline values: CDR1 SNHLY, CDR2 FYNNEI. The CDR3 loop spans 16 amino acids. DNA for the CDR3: TGTGCCAGCAGTGTCCACAGGGAGACTATCTACAATGAGCAGTTCTTC. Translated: CASSVHRETIYNEQFF.

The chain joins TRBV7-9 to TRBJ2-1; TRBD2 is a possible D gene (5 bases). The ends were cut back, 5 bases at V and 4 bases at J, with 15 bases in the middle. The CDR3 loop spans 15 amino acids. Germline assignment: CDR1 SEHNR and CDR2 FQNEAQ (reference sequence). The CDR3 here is CASSPAGYQYNEQFF. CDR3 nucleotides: TGTGCCAGCAGCCCGGCGGGCTACCAGTACAATGAGCAGTTCTTC.

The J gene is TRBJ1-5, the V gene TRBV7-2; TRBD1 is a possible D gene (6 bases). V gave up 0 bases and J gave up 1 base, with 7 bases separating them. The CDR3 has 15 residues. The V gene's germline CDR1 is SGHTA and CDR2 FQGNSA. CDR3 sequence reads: CASSLAGQSNQPQHF. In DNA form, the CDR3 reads TGTGCCAGCAGCTTAGCTGGACAGAGCAATCAGCCCCAGCATTTT.

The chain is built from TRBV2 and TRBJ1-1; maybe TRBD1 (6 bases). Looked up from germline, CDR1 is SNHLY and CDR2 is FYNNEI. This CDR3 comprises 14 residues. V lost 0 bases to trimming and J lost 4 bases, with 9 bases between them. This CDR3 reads CASSEAGTSTEAFF. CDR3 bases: TGTGCCAGCAGTGAAGCGGGGACAAGCACTGAAGCTTTCTTT.

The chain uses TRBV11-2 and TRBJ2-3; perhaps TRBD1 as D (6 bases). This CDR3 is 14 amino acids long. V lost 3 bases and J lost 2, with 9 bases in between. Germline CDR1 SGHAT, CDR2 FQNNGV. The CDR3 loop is CASSLDRNTDTQYF. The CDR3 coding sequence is TGTGCCAGCAGCTTGGACAGAAACACAGATACGCAGTATTTT.

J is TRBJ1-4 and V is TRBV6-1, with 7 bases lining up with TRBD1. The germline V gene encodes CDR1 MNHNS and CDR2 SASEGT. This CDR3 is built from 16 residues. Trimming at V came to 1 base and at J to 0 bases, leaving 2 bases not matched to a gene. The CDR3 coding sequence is TGTGCCAGCAGTGAAGGACAGGGAACAACTAATGAAAAACTGTTTTTT. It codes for CASSEGQGTTNEKLFF.

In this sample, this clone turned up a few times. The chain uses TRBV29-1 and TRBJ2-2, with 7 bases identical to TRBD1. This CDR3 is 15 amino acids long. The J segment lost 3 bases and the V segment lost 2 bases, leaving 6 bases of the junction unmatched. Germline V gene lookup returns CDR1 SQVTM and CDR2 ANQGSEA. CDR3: CSVETTGLDTGELFF. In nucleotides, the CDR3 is TGCAGCGTTGAAACGACAGGGCTGGACACCGGGGAGCTGTTTTTT.

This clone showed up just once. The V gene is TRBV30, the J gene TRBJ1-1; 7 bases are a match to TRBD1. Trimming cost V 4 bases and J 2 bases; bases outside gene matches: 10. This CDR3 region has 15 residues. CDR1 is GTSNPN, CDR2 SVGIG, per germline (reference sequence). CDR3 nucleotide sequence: TGTGCCTGGACCTCACCGGACAGGCTTAACACTGAAGCTTTCTTT. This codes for CAWTSPDRLNTEAFF.

The chain's CDR3 is CASSLPLNTEAFF. The CDR3 DNA reads as TGTGCCAGCAGCCTCCCTTTGAACACTGAAGCTTTCTTT. The chain recombines TRBV28 with TRBJ1-1; D is unresolved. Germline-derived CDR1 and CDR2 are MDHEN and SYDVKM. The CDR3 totals 13 residues. The V end lost 6 bases, the J end lost 0 bases, and 8 bases lay between the germline ends.

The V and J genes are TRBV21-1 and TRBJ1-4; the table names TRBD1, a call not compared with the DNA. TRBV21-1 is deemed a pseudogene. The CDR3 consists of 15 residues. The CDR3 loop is CASSKTGECCEKLFF. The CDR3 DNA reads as TGTGCCAGCAGCAAGACAGGGGAGTGTTGTGAAAAACTGTTTTTT.

This CDR3 reads CSAGSVDYGYTF. CDR3 sequence (DNA): TGCAGCGCCGGGAGCGTCGACTATGGCTACACCTTC. This rearrangement joins TRBV29-1 to TRBJ1-2; D is ambiguous. Germline V gene data show CDR1 as SQVTM and CDR2 as ANQGSEA. Trimming took 7 bases from V and 3 from J, leaving 12 bases between them. CDR3 length equals 12 residues.

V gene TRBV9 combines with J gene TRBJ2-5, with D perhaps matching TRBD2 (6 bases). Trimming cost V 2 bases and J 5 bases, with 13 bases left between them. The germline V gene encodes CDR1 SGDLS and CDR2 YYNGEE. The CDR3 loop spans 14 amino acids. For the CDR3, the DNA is TGTGCCAGCAGCGTGGGGGGAGGAGGGGAGACCCAGTACTTC. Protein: CASSVGGGGETQYF.

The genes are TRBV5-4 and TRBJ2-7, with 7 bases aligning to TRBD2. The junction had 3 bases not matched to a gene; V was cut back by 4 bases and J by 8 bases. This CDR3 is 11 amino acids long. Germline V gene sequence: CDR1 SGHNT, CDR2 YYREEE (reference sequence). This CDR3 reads CASSLRGKQYF. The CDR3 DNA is TGTGCCAGCAGCCTGCGGGGGAAGCAGTACTTC.

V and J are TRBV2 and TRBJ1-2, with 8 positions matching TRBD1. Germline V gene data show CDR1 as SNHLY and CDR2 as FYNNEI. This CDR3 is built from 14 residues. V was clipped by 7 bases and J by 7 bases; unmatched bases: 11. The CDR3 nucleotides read TGTGCCAGCATGGGACAGGCCTTTTCTAGTGGCTACACCTTC. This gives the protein CASMGQAFSSGYTF. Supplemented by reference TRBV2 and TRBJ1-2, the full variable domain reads EPEVTQTPSHQVTQMGQEVILRCVPISNHLYFYWYRQILGQKVEFLVSFYNNEISEKSEIFDDQFSVERPDGSNFTLKIRSTKLEDSAMYFCASMGQAFSSGYTFGSGTRLTVV.

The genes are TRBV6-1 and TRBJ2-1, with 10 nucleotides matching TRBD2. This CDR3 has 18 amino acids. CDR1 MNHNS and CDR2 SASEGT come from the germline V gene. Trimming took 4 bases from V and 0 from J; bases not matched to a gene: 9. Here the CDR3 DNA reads TGTGCCAGCAGTGCTAGCGGGGGACGCGCCACCTCCTACAATGAGCAGTTCTTC. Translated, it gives CASSASGGRATSYNEQFF.

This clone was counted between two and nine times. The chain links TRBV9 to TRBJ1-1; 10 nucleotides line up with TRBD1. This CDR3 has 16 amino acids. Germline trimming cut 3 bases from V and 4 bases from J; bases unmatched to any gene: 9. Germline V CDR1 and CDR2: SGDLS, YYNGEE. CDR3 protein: CASSDGTGEVGTEAFF. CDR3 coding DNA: TGTGCCAGCAGCGACGGGACAGGGGAGGTGGGCACTGAAGCTTTCTTT. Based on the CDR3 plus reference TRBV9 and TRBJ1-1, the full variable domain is DSGVTQTPKHLITATGQRVTLRCSPRSGDLSVYWYQQSLDQGLQFLIQYYNGEERAKGNILERFSAQQFPDLHSELNLSSLELGDSALYFCASSDGTGEVGTEAFFGQGTRLTVV.

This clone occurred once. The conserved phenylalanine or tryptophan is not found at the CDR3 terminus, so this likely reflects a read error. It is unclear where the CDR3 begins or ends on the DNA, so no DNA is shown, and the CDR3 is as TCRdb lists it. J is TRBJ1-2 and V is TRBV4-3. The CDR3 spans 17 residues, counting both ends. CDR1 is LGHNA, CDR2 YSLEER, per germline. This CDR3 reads CASSQGGGPDNSYGYTV.

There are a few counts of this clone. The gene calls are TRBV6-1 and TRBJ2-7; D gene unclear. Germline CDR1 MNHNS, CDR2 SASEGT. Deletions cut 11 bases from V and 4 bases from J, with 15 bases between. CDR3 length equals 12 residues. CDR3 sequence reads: CAASEVYYEQYF. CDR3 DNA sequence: TGTGCCGCTTCCGAGGTCTATTACGAGCAGTACTTC.

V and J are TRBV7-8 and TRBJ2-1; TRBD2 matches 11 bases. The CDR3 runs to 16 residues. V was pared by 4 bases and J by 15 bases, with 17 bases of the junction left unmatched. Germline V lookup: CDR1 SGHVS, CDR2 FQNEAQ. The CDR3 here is CASSYPLMTSGVMLFF. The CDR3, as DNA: TGTGCCAGCAGCTACCCCTTGATGACTAGCGGGGTGATGTTGTTCTTC.

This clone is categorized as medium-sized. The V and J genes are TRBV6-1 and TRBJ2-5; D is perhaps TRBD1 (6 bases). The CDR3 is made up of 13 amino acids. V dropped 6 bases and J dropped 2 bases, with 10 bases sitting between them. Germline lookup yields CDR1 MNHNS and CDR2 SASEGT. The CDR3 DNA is TGTGCCAGCAGCCGACAGGAACAAGAGACCCAGTACTTC. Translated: CASSRQEQETQYF.

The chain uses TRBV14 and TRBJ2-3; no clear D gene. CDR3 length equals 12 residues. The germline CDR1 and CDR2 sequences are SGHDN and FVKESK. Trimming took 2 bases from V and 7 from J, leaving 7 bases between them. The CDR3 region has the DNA TGTGCCAGCAGCCAACAGTCATATACGCAGTATTTT. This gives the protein CASSQQSYTQYF.